The rows below give T cell receptor beta chains drawn from one sample of a study of vaccination and CD4 T cells after COVID-19. From the PCR reads, TCRdb called clonotypes with MiXCR, one entry per CDR3 protein. The sample shows about 14,000 distinct CDR3 sequences, less than 80% of them seen only once. The sample consisted of CD4+ T cells from blood, taken after SARS-CoV-2 vaccination. All receptors derive from a human donor who had recovered from COVID-19. Both conserved end residues are part of each CDR3. A D gene is named only where the DNA matches it firmly. Rows may omit the clone size; those that give it use once, few, many or a size class.

clone_size	d_call	v_call	j_call	cdr3_aa	cdr3_nt
.	.	TRBV10-1	TRBJ2-5	CASSGQIQETQYF	TGCGCCAGCAGTGGACAGATCCAAGAGACCCAGTACTTC
.	.	TRBV6-1	TRBJ2-5	CASSEGQVRDAIRGQETQYF	TGTGCCAGCAGTGAAGGACAGGTCAGGGACGCGATCAGGGGACAAGAGACCCAGTACTTC
.	.	TRBV7-3	TRBJ2-2	CASSLRGTGELFF	TGTGCCAGCAGCTTACGCGGCACCGGGGAGCTGTTTTTT
.	TRBD2	TRBV19	TRBJ2-5	CASSPGTSGRRETQYF	TGTGCCAGTAGTCCCGGGACTAGCGGGAGACGGGAGACCCAGTACTTC
once	TRBD1	TRBV6-2/TRBV6-3	TRBJ2-1	CASSYPWTGGSNEQFF	TGTGCCAGCAGTTACCCCTGGACAGGGGGCTCTAATGAGCAGTTCTTC
.	.	TRBV12-3/TRBV12-4	TRBJ2-3	CASRYIGDEQYF	TGTGCCAGCAGGTACATAGGAGATGAGCAGTATTTT
.	TRBD2	TRBV19	TRBJ2-7	CASRGLAGAYEQYF	TGTGCCAGTAGGGGACTAGCGGGAGCTTACGAGCAGTACTTC
few	.	TRBV7-2	TRBJ1-5	CASSLVSQTNQPQHF	TGTGCCAGCAGCTTAGTGTCCCAGACAAATCAGCCCCAGCATTTT
.	.	TRBV2	TRBJ2-5	CAGDQGKGTQYF	TGTGCCGGCGACCAGGGGAAGGGGACCCAGTACTTC
.	TRBD1	TRBV6-1	TRBJ2-6	CASSKGQATSGANVLTF	TGTGCCAGCAGTAAAGGACAGGCCACCTCTGGGGCCAACGTCCTGACTTTC
.	TRBD1	TRBV7-2	TRBJ1-2	CASSLLAGGRSYGYTF	TGTGCCAGCAGCTTACTGGCAGGGGGCCGTAGCTATGGCTACACCTTC
.	.	TRBV18	TRBJ2-3	CASSPPSSLSTDTQYF	TGTGCCAGCTCACCACCTAGCTCTCTTAGCACAGATACGCAGTATTTT
few	.	TRBV25-1	TRBJ1-1	CASRGLNTEAFF	TGTGCCAGCAGGGGGCTGAACACTGAAGCTTTCTTT
.	.	TRBV11-2	TRBJ2-7	CASSSLRRASKSYEQYF	TGTGCCAGCAGCTCTTTGCGCCGGGCCTCAAAATCCTACGAGCAGTACTTC
few	.	TRBV24-1	TRBJ2-2	CATSDVGYTGELFF	TGTGCCACCAGTGATGTAGGGTACACCGGGGAGCTGTTTTTT
few	TRBD1	TRBV20-1	TRBJ1-2	CSAETGGDYGYTF	TGCAGTGCGGAGACAGGGGGGGACTATGGCTACACCTTC
.	TRBD1	TRBV25-1	TRBJ2-5	CASSGRGQAVEETQYF	TGTGCCAGCAGTGGAAGGGGACAGGCCGTGGAAGAGACCCAGTACTTC
once	.	TRBV28	TRBJ2-2	CASSPSLGGRSTGELFF	TGTGCCAGCAGTCCCTCCTTGGGGGGGCGCAGCACCGGGGAGCTGTTTTTT
.	TRBD2	TRBV11-2	TRBJ2-7	CASRRTSGSFSYEQYF	TGTGCCAGCAGGCGGACTAGCGGGTCCTTCTCCTACGAGCAGTACTTC
.	.	TRBV7-3	TRBJ2-1	CASSANSDRSCNEQFF	TGTGCCAGCAGCGCAAATAGCGACCGCTCCTGCAATGAGCAGTTCTTC
few	.	TRBV20-1	TRBJ2-3	CSASLAVSTDTQYF	TGCAGTGCTAGTCTGGCGGTGAGCACAGATACGCAGTATTTT
few	.	TRBV6-5	TRBJ1-5	CASSLSGLDQPQHF	TGTGCCAGCAGTTTATCAGGGCTCGATCAGCCCCAGCATTTT
.	.	TRBV14	TRBJ2-1	CASSQLGRYNEQFF	TGTGCCAGCAGCCAATTAGGACGGTACAATGAGCAGTTCTTC
.	.	TRBV6-1	TRBJ1-2	CASTGTRILYGYTF	TGTGCCAGCACCGGAACACGGATCCTCTATGGCTACACCTTC
once	.	TRBV6-1	TRBJ1-6	CASRQGPSPLHF	TGTGCCAGCAGGCAGGGTCCTTCACCCCTCCACTTT
.	.	TRBV7-2	TRBJ2-5	CASSLQVQETQYF	TGTGCCAGCAGCTTACAGGTACAAGAGACCCAGTACTTC
.	TRBD1	TRBV12-3/TRBV12-4	TRBJ1-5	CASSFTGGNQPQHF	TGTGCCAGCAGTTTCACAGGGGGCAATCAGCCCCAGCATTTT
.	.	TRBV2	TRBJ2-5	CACAQGYQETQYF	TGTGCCTGCGCTCAAGGATACCAAGAGACTCAGTACTTC
.	.	TRBV6-1	TRBJ2-5	CASSPGTLTGETQYF	TGTGCCAGCAGTCCCGGGACTCTCACCGGGGAGACCCAGTACTTC
.	.	TRBV7-2	TRBJ2-3	CASSYPGSLSDTQYF	TGTGCCAGCAGCTACCCTGGTAGTTTATCAGATACGCAGTATTTT
.	.	TRBV6-5	TRBJ2-5	CASSLYRESETQYF	TGTGCCAGCAGTTTATACAGGGAGTCGGAGACCCAGTACTTC
.	.	TRBV2	TRBJ2-3	CASSSGPNTDTQYF	TGTGCCAGCAGTTCCGGTCCGAACACAGATACGCAGTATTTT
few	.	TRBV25-1	TRBJ1-2	CASSEHSLRGYTF	TGTGCCAGCAGTGAGCATTCTCTTCGTGGCTACACCTTC
.	.	TRBV10-3	TRBJ2-7	CAISSLALYEQYF	TGTGCCATCAGCTCACTAGCTCTCTACGAGCAGTACTTC
.	TRBD1	TRBV6-1	TRBJ1-5	CASSEVSTGGRQPQHF	TGTGCCAGCAGTGAAGTTTCAACAGGGGGTAGGCAGCCCCAGCATTTT
few	.	TRBV7-9	TRBJ1-1	CASSPPSTEAFF	TGTGCCAGCAGCCCGCCGTCAACTGAAGCTTTCTTT
.	.	TRBV5-1	TRBJ1-1	CASSRGGSEAFF	TGCGCCAGCAGCCGCGGGGGGAGTGAAGCTTTCTTT